This passage covers 9 T cell receptor beta chains from one sample sequenced in a study of long-term antiretroviral therapy in people with HIV. Assay version v3.0 of immunoSEQ was used, and it was run at survey level. Clones were sequenced by immunoSEQ multiplex PCR, and TCRdb holds only the in-frame ones, with some missing. Of some 30,000 clones in the sample, approximately 90% were seen once. The material was unsorted PBMCs, obtained 1.1 years after starting antiretroviral therapy. The source of these receptors is a man in his late teens or twenties with HIV.

The chain is built from TRBV27 and TRBJ2-6; TRBD1 agrees at 7 bases. The V gene end was trimmed by 5 bases and the J gene end by 3 bases; junction bases not matched to a gene: 13. The CDR3 totals 18 residues. Germline V gene lookup returns CDR1 MNHEY and CDR2 SMNVEV (reference sequence). The CDR3 DNA reads as TGTGCCAGCAGTCTTATTTTCAGGGGGTTAGGTGGGGCCAACGTCCTGACTTTC. It encodes CASSLIFRGLGGANVLTF.

The genes are TRBV27 and TRBJ2-7; perhaps TRBD1 as D (6 bases). The CDR3 covers 15 residues. The germline CDR1 and CDR2 sequences are MNHEY and SMNVEV (reference sequence). Trimming removed 3 bases at V and 2 bases at J, with 14 bases between. CDR3: CASSFLGGRTYEQYF. CDR3 sequence (DNA): TGTGCCAGCAGTTTTCTAGGGGGAAGGACCTACGAGCAGTACTTC.

This sequence joins TRBV5-5 and TRBJ2-7, with 14 positions matching TRBD2. Trimming removed 5 bases from V and 3 bases from J; junction bases left unmatched: 13. The CDR3 runs 18 residues. Germline CDR1 and CDR2: SGHKS and YYEKEE (reference sequence). CDR3 nucleotides: TGTGCCAGCAGTTCCGGGACTAGCGGGAGTCGCTACTTCTACGAGCAGTACTTC. It codes for CASSSGTSGSRYFYEQYF.

The rearrangement links TRBV6-1 to TRBJ2-2; D unclear. The CDR3 runs to 15 residues. Trimming took off 4 bases at V and 0 bases at J, with 9 bases between the two ends. Germline V gene data show CDR1 as MNHNS and CDR2 as SASEGT. CDR3 in amino acids: CASSVFTSNTGELFF. The CDR3 nucleotides read TGTGCCAGCAGTGTTTTTACGTCGAACACCGGGGAGCTGTTTTTT.

The chain is built from TRBV9 and TRBJ2-5; 8 nucleotides line up with TRBD1. From germline, CDR1 is SGDLS and CDR2 YYNGEE. The CDR3 has 15 amino acids. Trimming took 3 bases from V and 5 from J; bases not matched to a gene: 9. This chain's CDR3 is CASSAAGGSQETQYF. CDR3 coding DNA: TGTGCCAGCAGCGCAGCAGGGGGCAGCCAGGAGACCCAGTACTTC.

The J gene is TRBJ2-1, the V gene TRBV10-2; the D is unclear. The germline V and J ends were trimmed by 8 bases and 6 bases, with 8 bases remaining between them. There are 11 residues in the CDR3. Germline-derived CDR1 and CDR2 are WSHSY and SAAADI. CDR3 residues: CASLRSNEQFF. CDR3 sequence (DNA): TGCGCCAGCTTGAGGAGCAATGAGCAGTTCTTC.

V gene TRBV5-1 combines with J gene TRBJ2-2; no definite D call. The CDR3 is made up of 14 amino acids. V was pared by 4 bases and J by 4 bases, with 11 bases between. From germline, CDR1 is SGHRS and CDR2 YFSETQ. CDR3 residues: CASSPRHPTGELFF. As DNA, the CDR3 is TGCGCCAGCAGCCCCCGACACCCCACCGGGGAGCTGTTTTTT. Full variable domain (remainder filled in from reference TRBV5-1 and TRBJ2-2): KAGVTQTPRYLIKTRGQQVTLSCSPISGHRSVSWYQQTPGQGLQFLFEYFSETQRNKGNFPGRFSGRQFSNSRSEMNVSTLELGDSALYLCASSPRHPTGELFFGEGSRLTVL.

The chain combines TRBV28 with TRBJ2-7, with TRBD1 as a possible D gene (6 bases). Trimming stripped 3 bases from V and 6 bases from J, with 18 bases between. The V gene's germline CDR1 is MDHEN and CDR2 SYDVKM. This CDR3 spans 15 amino acids. CDR3 region: CASSLPSTGTAEQYF. The CDR3 coding sequence is TGTGCCAGCAGTTTGCCCTCTACAGGGACCGCCGAGCAGTACTTC. Based on the CDR3 plus reference TRBV28 and TRBJ2-7, the full variable domain is DVKVTQSSRYLVKRTGEKVFLECVQDMDHENMFWYRQDPGLGLRLIYFSYDVKMKEKGDIPEGYSVSREKKERFSLILESASTNQTSMYLCASSLPSTGTAEQYFGPGTRLTVT.

The J gene is TRBJ2-1, the V gene TRBV10-3, with 10 bases fitting TRBD2. Germline lookup yields CDR1 ENHRY and CDR2 SYGVKD. Losses at the gene ends were 8 bases for V and 3 bases for J; bases not matched to a gene: 1. The CDR3 consists of 13 residues. DNA for the CDR3: TGTGCCATCCGGACTAGCGGCTACAATGAGCAGTTCTTC. Encoded protein: CAIRTSGYNEQFF.